What follows are 26 T cell receptor beta chains derived from one specimen sequenced in a study of shared clonotypes between healthy human individuals. CD45RO-negative cells were positively selected for CCR7, leaving out terminally differentiated effector memory CD45RA+ cells. Only in-frame clones appear in the TCRdb table, and some are missing; sequencing was by immunoSEQ multiplex PCR. The table lists around 2.1 million clones, 90% to 95% of them singletons. The sample was naive CD8+ T cells from PBMCs. The receptors were sampled from a man between 18 and 35 years old in good health. Some clones in this sample may be carry-over from other donors' samples.

This chain connects TRBV7-9 to TRBJ2-1; D unclear. The V end was cut by 6 bases, the J end by 10 bases, with 7 bases between. The CDR3 runs 10 residues. CDR1 is SEHNR and CDR2 is FQNEAQ in the germline V gene (reference sequence). This CDR3 is CASSFMEQFF. The CDR3 bases are TGTGCCAGCAGTTTTATGGAGCAGTTCTTC.

V gene TRBV27 combines with J gene TRBJ2-1, with D tentatively TRBD2 (6 bases). Between the trimmed V and J ends, which lost 3 bases and 7 bases, there was a span of 13 bases. The germline gives CDR1 MNHEY, CDR2 SMNVEV (reference sequence). This CDR3 is 14 amino acids long. CDR3 residues: CASSLTSSWNEQFF. The CDR3 nucleotides are TGTGCCAGCAGTTTGACTAGTAGCTGGAATGAGCAGTTCTTC.

The V call is TRBV9, the J call TRBJ1-1; TRBD1 is a possible D gene (6 bases). The CDR3 loop spans 15 amino acids. Per the germline V gene, CDR1 is SGDLS and CDR2 is YYNGEE. V was trimmed by 0 bases and J by 4 bases, leaving 13 bases between them. This CDR3 reads CASSVGPGASTEAFF. CDR3 in DNA: TGTGCCAGCAGCGTAGGTCCGGGGGCGTCCACTGAAGCTTTCTTT.

The chain couples TRBV19 to TRBJ2-7; D uncertain. Trimming left V 2 bases short and J 7 bases short, with 12 bases between. CDR1 and CDR2 (germline): LNHDA, SQIVND (reference sequence). CDR3 length equals 13 residues. The CDR3 DNA reads as TGTGCCAGTAGTATACAGGTGAGCTCAGAGCAGTACTTC. This codes for CASSIQVSSEQYF.

The CDR3 DNA is TGTGCCAGCAGCCCCGCTCTTTACACTGAAGCTTTCTTT. Its translation is CASSPALYTEAFF. V usage is TRBV14 and J usage is TRBJ1-1, with D uncertain. With 4 bases removed from V and 3 bases from J, the gap between germline ends came to 9 bases. Germline CDR1 is SGHDN and CDR2 is FVKESK. CDR3 length: 13 residues.

Details on this clone: Other DNA sequences in this sample translate to the same CDR3. The V call is TRBV11-2, the J call TRBJ2-7; D not resolved. This CDR3 is 13 amino acids long. V was pared by 1 base and J by 0 bases, with 4 bases between. Per the germline V gene, CDR1 is SGHAT and CDR2 is FQNNGV. The CDR3 protein is CASSLVASYEQYF. The CDR3 DNA sequence: TGTGCCAGCAGCTTAGTAGCCTCCTACGAGCAGTACTTC. Supplemented by reference TRBV11-2 and TRBJ2-7, the full variable domain reads EAGVAQSPRYKIIEKRQSVAFWCNPISGHATLYWYQQILGQGPKLLIQFQNNGVVDDSQLPKDRFSAERLKGVDSTLKIQPAKLEDSAVYLCASSLVASYEQYFGPGTRLTVT.

This sequence joins TRBV27 and TRBJ2-3, with 7 bases lining up with TRBD1. CDR1 MNHEY and CDR2 SMNVEV come from the germline V gene (reference sequence). CDR3 size: 14 residues. Unmatched junction bases numbered 7, after V lost 8 bases and J lost 2 bases. CDR3 sequence: CASGQVGATDTQYF. The CDR3 nucleotides are TGTGCCAGCGGACAGGTGGGAGCCACAGATACGCAGTATTTT.

The V call is TRBV19, the J call TRBJ2-1, with 13 positions matching TRBD2. The CDR3 has 17 amino acids. Germline loops: CDR1 LNHDA, CDR2 SQIVND (reference sequence). Unmatched junction bases numbered 6, after V lost 3 bases and J lost 4 bases. CDR3 DNA: TGTGCCAGTAGTATCCCCGAACTAGCGGGAGGGTACAATGAGCAGTTCTTC. Protein: CASSIPELAGGYNEQFF.

V is TRBV10-3 and J is TRBJ1-5, with a weak D call TRBD1 (5 bases). V gave up 3 bases and J gave up 0 bases, with 12 bases separating them. The CDR3 has 16 residues. CDR1 is ENHRY, CDR2 SYGVKD, per germline. In DNA, the CDR3 is TGTGCCATCAGTGACCCAGACAGTTATAGCAATCAGCCCCAGCATTTT. Translated, it gives CAISDPDSYSNQPQHF.

The chain joins TRBV27 to TRBJ2-3, with D perhaps TRBD2 (6 bases). This CDR3 has 15 amino acids. CDR1 and CDR2 from the germline V gene are MNHEY and SMNVEV (reference sequence). V gave up 5 bases and J gave up 1 base, with 13 bases separating them. In nucleotides, the CDR3 is TGTGCCAGCAGTCTCTCAAAGCGGGGCACAGATACGCAGTATTTT. This encodes CASSLSKRGTDTQYF.

This chain links TRBV27 with TRBJ1-5, with D perhaps matching TRBD1 (5 bases). The CDR3 covers 13 residues. The germline V and J ends were trimmed by 4 bases and 4 bases, with 8 bases remaining between them. The V gene's germline CDR1 is MNHEY and CDR2 SMNVEV (reference sequence). CDR3 amino acids: CASSSTANQPQHF. DNA for the CDR3: TGTGCCAGCAGTTCGACAGCTAATCAGCCCCAGCATTTT.

This chain links TRBV13 with TRBJ2-2; 9 bases map to TRBD1. Germline lookup yields CDR1 PRHDT and CDR2 FYEKMQ (reference sequence). CDR3 size: 14 residues. The J segment lost 7 bases and the V segment lost 10 bases, leaving 10 bases of the junction unmatched. The CDR3 region has the DNA TGTGCCACCACGACAGGGGGAGATAGCGGGGAGCTGTTTTTT. It codes for CATTTGGDSGELFF.

V is TRBV27 and J is TRBJ2-2, with TRBD2 identical over 8 bases. Germline CDR1 is MNHEY and CDR2 is SMNVEV (reference sequence). The CDR3 contains 14 residues. V shed 6 bases and J 7 bases; nucleotides not matched to a gene: 7. In DNA, the CDR3 is TGTGCCAGCAGCCCCACTAGCGGAGGCGGGGAGCTGTTTTTT. Protein product: CASSPTSGGGELFF.

This clone was picked up a small number of times. A read error may account for a junction end that differs from germline. The chain carries TRBV28 and TRBJ1-4; D is unresolved. The CDR3 is 16 residues long. The germline V gene encodes CDR1 MDHEN and CDR2 SYDVKM. The CDR3 DNA is TGTGCAAGCAGTTACCCGGGAGCCTCAACTAATGAAAAACTGTTTTTT. This encodes CASSYPGASTNEKLFF.

This clone was seen a handful of times. This sequence joins TRBV2 and TRBJ1-2; D is unclear. The V and J ends lost 5 bases and 6 bases respectively, with 4 bases between them. There are 10 residues in the CDR3. The V gene's germline CDR1 is SNHLY and CDR2 FYNNEI. The chain's CDR3 is CASSPDGYTF. CDR3 in DNA: TGTGCCAGCAGTCCGGATGGCTACACCTTC. The whole variable domain, filled in from reference TRBV2 and TRBJ1-2, reads EPEVTQTPSHQVTQMGQEVILRCVPISNHLYFYWYRQILGQKVEFLVSFYNNEISEKSEIFDDQFSVERPDGSNFTLKIRSTKLEDSAMYFCASSPDGYTFGSGTRLTVV.

This clone has only one observation. The J gene is TRBJ1-5, the V gene TRBV10-2, with D tentatively TRBD1 (6 bases). Trimming took 0 bases from V and 2 from J, leaving 17 bases between them. The CDR3 length is 18 residues. Germline CDR1 and CDR2: WSHSY and SAAADI. The CDR3 region is CASSESSGERYGNQPQHF. CDR3 sequence (DNA): TGCGCCAGCAGTGAGTCGTCAGGGGAAAGGTATGGCAATCAGCCCCAGCATTTT.

This rearrangement joins TRBV4-1 to TRBJ2-1; 7 bases are shared with TRBD1. V trimming: 3 bases; J trimming: 6 bases; junction bases outside the gene matches: 5. From germline, CDR1 is MGHRA and CDR2 YSYEKL. There are 14 residues in the CDR3. The CDR3 nucleotides read TGCGCCAGCAGCCAGAGACAGGGATTCAATGAGCAGTTCTTC. The encoded protein is CASSQRQGFNEQFF.

The chain carries TRBV28 and TRBJ2-7; D is possibly TRBD1 (5 bases). In germline, CDR1 is MDHEN, CDR2 SYDVKM. The CDR3 spans 14 residues. Between the trimmed V and J ends, which lost 8 bases and 0 bases, there was a span of 14 bases. This CDR3 is CASRAQGFSYEQYF. The CDR3 DNA is TGTGCCAGCCGAGCTCAGGGCTTCTCCTACGAGCAGTACTTC. Combining the CDR3 with reference TRBV28 and TRBJ2-7 gives the whole variable domain DVKVTQSSRYLVKRTGEKVFLECVQDMDHENMFWYRQDPGLGLRLIYFSYDVKMKEKGDIPEGYSVSREKKERFSLILESASTNQTSMYLCASRAQGFSYEQYFGPGTRLTVT.

This chain connects TRBV9 to TRBJ2-5, with 7 bases aligning to TRBD2. Per germline, CDR1 SGDLS and CDR2 YYNGEE. After removal of 5 bases from V and 5 bases from J, the junction contained 9 bases not matched to a gene. This CDR3 has 14 amino acids. CDR3 DNA: TGTGCCAGCAGTCCAAGCGGGATTGATGAGACCCAGTACTTC. It specifies CASSPSGIDETQYF.

The rearrangement links TRBV28 to TRBJ2-1; TRBD2 agrees at 10 bases. V shed 6 bases, J shed 9 bases, and the junction held 14 bases outside the gene matches. Germline CDR1 MDHEN, CDR2 SYDVKM. CDR3 length equals 16 residues. As DNA, the CDR3 is TGTGCCAGCAGACAGGAAGGACTAGCGGCCCGCCTTGAGCAGTTCTTC. Translated, it gives CASRQEGLAARLEQFF.

The rearrangement uses TRBV4-2 and TRBJ2-7; D is ambiguous. V was cut by 0 bases and J by 2 bases, with 11 bases left in between. CDR3 size: 15 residues. The germline V gene has CDR1 LGHNA and CDR2 YNFKEQ. The CDR3 spells CASSQEEQATYEQYF. In nucleotides, the CDR3 is TGTGCCAGCAGCCAAGAGGAACAAGCGACCTACGAGCAGTACTTC.

This chain links TRBV19 with TRBJ2-3; D tentatively fits TRBD1 or TRBD2 (5 bases each). The CDR3 is made up of 12 amino acids. The V end lost 9 bases, the J end lost 9 bases, and 16 bases lay between the germline ends. The germline CDR1 and CDR2 sequences are LNHDA and SQIVND (reference sequence). CDR3 in amino acids: CASLGTGRTQYF. CDR3 bases: TGTGCCAGCCTGGGGACGGGACGGACGCAGTATTTT.

The chain carries TRBV11-1 and TRBJ2-5; TRBD2 is a possible D gene (6 bases). Germline assignment: CDR1 SGHAT and CDR2 FQDESV (reference sequence). The CDR3 totals 15 residues. The V gene lost 5 bases and the J gene lost 4 bases, with 17 bases spanning the gap. The CDR3 protein is CASSPRDLLPETQYF. The CDR3 DNA reads TGTGCCAGCAGCCCGAGGGACTTGTTGCCAGAGACCCAGTACTTC.

Regarding this clone: Since a much larger clone is just one base distant, this may be a read error. V usage is TRBV5-6 and J usage is TRBJ2-7; D not certain. V was cut by 3 bases and J by 3 bases, with 4 bases left in between. Germline CDR1 and CDR2: SGHDT and YYEEEE. The length of the CDR3 is 11 residues. CDR3 sequence reads: CASSSYYEQYF. CDR3 coding DNA: TGTGCCAGCAGCTCCTACTACGAGCAGTACTTC. The full variable domain, completed using reference TRBV5-6 and TRBJ2-7, is DAGVTQSPTHLIKTRGQQVTLRCSPKSGHDTVSWYQQALGQGPQFIFQYYEEEERQRGNFPDRFSGHQFPNYSSELNVNALLLGDSALYLCASSSYYEQYFGPGTRLTVT.

Notes on this clone: Other DNA sequences in the sample encode the same CDR3. V is TRBV4-3 and J is TRBJ1-1; D not resolved. Germline CDR1 LGHNA, CDR2 YSLEER. The CDR3 has 13 amino acids. The V end lost 1 base, the J end lost 0 bases, and 3 bases lay between the germline ends. CDR3: CASSQGVNTEAFF. Here the CDR3 DNA reads TGCGCCAGCAGCCAAGGGGTGAACACTGAAGCTTTCTTT.

Remarks on this clone: The sample has other DNA sequences that encode this CDR3 too. The J gene is TRBJ2-7, the V gene TRBV27; 7 nucleotides align to TRBD1. CDR3 size: 14 residues. Germline V CDR1 and CDR2: MNHEY, SMNVEV (reference sequence). The J segment lost 0 bases and the V segment lost 8 bases, leaving 7 bases of the junction unmatched. The DNA for the CDR3 is TGTGCCAGCCGAGACAGGGCCGACTCCTACGAGCAGTACTTC. It yields the protein CASRDRADSYEQYF.